The 2 T cell receptor beta chains presented below share a single source sample, sequenced in a study of lymphopenia after photon versus proton radiotherapy. This table comes from immunoSEQ multiplex PCR, and its TCRdb copy is limited to in-frame clones, with some not included. The sample shows approximately 58,000 clones, around four fifths of them seen only once. Sequencing was performed on peripheral blood, taken from a patient treated with photon-based radiotherapy. The source of these receptors is a man over 45 with gastric cancer.

This chain links TRBV7-8 with TRBJ2-3; D is unclear. This CDR3 has 12 amino acids. Trimming shortened V by 2 bases and J by 2 bases, and 2 bases separated the two germline ends. Germline values: CDR1 SGHVS, CDR2 FQNEAQ. The CDR3 region is CASSLPTDTQYF. The CDR3 DNA reads as TGTGCCAGCAGCTTACCCACAGATACGCAGTATTTT.

This clone was detected only once. This rearrangement joins TRBV28 to TRBJ1-2; D is perhaps TRBD1 (5 bases). This CDR3 spans 12 amino acids. Deletions cut 2 bases from V and 4 bases from J, with 5 bases between. The V gene's germline CDR1 is MDHEN and CDR2 SYDVKM. The CDR3 sequence: CASSLGGYGYTF. CDR3 DNA sequence: TGTGCCAGCAGTTTAGGGGGCTATGGCTACACCTTC.